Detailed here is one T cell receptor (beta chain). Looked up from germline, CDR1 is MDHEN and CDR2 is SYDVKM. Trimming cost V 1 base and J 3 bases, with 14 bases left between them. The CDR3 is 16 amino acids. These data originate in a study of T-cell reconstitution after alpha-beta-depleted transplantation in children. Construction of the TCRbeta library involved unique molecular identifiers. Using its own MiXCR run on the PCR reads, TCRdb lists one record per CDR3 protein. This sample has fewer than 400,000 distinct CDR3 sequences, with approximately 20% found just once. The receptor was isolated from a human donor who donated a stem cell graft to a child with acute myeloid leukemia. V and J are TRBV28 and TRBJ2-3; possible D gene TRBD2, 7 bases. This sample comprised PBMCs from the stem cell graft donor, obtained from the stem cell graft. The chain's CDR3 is CASSLLGGRGTDTQYF. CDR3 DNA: TGTGCCAGCAGTTTATTGGGGGGGCGCGGGACAGATACGCAGTATTTT.